This T cell receptor beta chain was sequenced in a study of shared clonotypes between healthy human individuals. Researchers ran the assay at a deep level. Sequencing was performed with immunoSEQ multiplex PCR; in TCRdb, only in-frame clones are kept and a portion is missing. The sample has fewer than 850,000 clones, about 96% seen once. The CDR3 consists of 13 residues. Germline loops: CDR1 SGHNT, CDR2 YYREEE (reference sequence). Trimming removed 0 bases at V and 6 bases at J, with 10 bases between. CD45RO-negative cells were positively selected for CCR7, leaving out terminally differentiated effector memory CD45RA+ cells.

The chain employs TRBV5-4 and TRBJ2-7, with D perhaps matching TRBD2 (5 bases). The source material was naive CD8+ T cells sorted from blood. The receptor was isolated from a man under 40 in good health. CDR3 sequence reads: CASSLAFGSEQYF. CDR3 in DNA: TGTGCCAGCAGCTTGGCCTTTGGGAGCGAGCAGTACTTC.